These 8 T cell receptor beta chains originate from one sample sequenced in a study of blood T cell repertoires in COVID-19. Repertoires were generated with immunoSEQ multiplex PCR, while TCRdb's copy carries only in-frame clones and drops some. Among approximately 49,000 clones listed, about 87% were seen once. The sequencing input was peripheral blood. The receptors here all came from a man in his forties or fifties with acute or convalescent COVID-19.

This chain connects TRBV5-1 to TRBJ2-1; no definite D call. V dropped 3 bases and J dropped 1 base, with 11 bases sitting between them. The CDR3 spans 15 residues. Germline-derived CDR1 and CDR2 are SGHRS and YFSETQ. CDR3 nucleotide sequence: TGCGCCAGCAGCTCAACGACACGTTCCTACAATGAGCAGTTCTTC. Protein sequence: CASSSTTRSYNEQFF.

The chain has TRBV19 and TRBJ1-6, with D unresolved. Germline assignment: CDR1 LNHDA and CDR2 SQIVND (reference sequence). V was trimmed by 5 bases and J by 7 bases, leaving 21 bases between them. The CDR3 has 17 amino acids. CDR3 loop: CASSQTPGGSINSPLHF. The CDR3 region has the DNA TGTGCCAGTAGTCAAACCCCCGGCGGGTCAATAAATTCACCCCTCCACTTT.

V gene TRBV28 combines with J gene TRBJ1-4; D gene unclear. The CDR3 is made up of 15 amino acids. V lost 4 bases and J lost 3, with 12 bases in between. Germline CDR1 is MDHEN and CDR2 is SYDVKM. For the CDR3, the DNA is TGTGCCAGCAGTTCCCCGGGGTACTCTAATGAAAAACTGTTTTTT. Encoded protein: CASSSPGYSNEKLFF.

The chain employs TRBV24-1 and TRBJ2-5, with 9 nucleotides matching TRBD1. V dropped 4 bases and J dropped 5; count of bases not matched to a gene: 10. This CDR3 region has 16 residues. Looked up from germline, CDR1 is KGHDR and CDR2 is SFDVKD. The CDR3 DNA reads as TGTGCCACCAGTGACTACGGGACAGGGCGTGGGGAGACCCAGTACTTC. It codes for CATSDYGTGRGETQYF.

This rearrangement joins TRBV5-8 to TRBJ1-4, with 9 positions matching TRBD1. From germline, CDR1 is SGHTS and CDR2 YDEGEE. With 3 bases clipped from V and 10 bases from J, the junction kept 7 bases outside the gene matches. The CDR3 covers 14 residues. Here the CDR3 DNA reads TGTGCCAGCAGCTCCCGGACAGGGGATGTAAAACTGTTTTTT. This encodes CASSSRTGDVKLFF.

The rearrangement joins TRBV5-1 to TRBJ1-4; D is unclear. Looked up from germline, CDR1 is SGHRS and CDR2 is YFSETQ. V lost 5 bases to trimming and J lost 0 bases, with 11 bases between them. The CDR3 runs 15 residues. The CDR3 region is CASSPGIATNEKLFF. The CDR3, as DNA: TGCGCCAGCAGTCCGGGAATCGCAACTAATGAAAAACTGTTTTTT.

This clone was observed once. The CDR3 loop is CSVEGQGKDKLFF. In DNA form, the CDR3 reads TGCAGCGTTGAAGGGCAGGGGAAGGATAAACTGTTTTTT. This rearrangement joins TRBV29-1 to TRBJ1-4; D may be TRBD1 (6 bases). CDR1 is SQVTM and CDR2 is ANQGSEA in the germline V gene. The CDR3 runs to 13 residues. Deletions cut 1 base from V and 11 bases from J, with 14 bases between.

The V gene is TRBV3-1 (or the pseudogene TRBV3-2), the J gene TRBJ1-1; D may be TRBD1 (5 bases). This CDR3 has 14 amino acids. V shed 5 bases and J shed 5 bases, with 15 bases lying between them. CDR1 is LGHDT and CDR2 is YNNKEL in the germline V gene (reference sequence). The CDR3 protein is CASSGTAGGTEAFF. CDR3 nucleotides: TGTGCCAGCAGCGGGACGGCCGGGGGGACTGAAGCTTTCTTT.